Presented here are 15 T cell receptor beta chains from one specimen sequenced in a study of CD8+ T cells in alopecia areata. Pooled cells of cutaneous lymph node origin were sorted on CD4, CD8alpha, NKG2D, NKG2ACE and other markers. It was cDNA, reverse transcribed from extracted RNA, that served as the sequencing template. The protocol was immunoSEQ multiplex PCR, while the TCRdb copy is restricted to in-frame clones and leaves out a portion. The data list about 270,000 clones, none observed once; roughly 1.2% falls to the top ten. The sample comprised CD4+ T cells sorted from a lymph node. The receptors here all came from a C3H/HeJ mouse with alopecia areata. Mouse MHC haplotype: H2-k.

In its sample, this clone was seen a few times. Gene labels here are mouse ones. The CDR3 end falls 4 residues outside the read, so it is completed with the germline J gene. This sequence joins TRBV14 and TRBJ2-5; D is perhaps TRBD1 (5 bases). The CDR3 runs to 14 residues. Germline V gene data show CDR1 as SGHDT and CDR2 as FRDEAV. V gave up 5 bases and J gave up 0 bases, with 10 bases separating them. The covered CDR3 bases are TGTGCCAGCAGACCATCAGGGAACCAAGAC. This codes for CASRPSGNQD. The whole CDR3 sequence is CASRPSGNQDTQYF. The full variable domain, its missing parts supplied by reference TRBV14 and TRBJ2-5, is EAGVTQSPRYAVLQEGQAVSFWCDPISGHDTLYWYQQPRDQGPQLLVYFRDEAVIDNSQLPSDRFSAVRPKGTNSTLKIQSAKQGDTATYLCASRPSGNQDTQYFGPGTRLLVL.

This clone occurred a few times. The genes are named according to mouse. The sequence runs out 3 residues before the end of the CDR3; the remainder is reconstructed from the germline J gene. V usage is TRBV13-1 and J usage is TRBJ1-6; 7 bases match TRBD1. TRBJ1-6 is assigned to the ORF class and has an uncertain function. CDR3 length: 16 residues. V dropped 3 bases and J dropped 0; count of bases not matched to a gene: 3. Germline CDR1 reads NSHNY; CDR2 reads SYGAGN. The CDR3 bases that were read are TGTGCCAGCAGTGGCCACAGGGGTTCCTATAATTCGCCC. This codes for CASSGHRGSYNSP. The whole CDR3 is CASSGHRGSYNSPLYF.

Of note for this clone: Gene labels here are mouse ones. CDR3 residues: CASTLPGQGAPEQFF. CDR3 DNA, as far as it was read: TGTGCCAGCACTCTTCCGGGACAGGGGGCGCCT. V is TRBV19 and J is TRBJ2-1, with 12 bases aligning to TRBD1. From the germline J gene comes the end of the CDR3, since the read stops 4 residues before it. The CDR3 totals 15 residues. The germline V gene has CDR1 FNHDT and CDR2 SITEND (reference sequence).

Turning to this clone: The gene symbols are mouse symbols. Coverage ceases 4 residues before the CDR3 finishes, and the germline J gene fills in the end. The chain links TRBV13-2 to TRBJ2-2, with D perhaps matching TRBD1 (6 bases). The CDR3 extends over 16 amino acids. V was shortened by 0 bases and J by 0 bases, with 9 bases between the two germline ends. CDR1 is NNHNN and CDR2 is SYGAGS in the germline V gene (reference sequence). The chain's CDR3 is CASGDAGAPNTGQLYF. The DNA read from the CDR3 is TGTGCCAGCGGTGATGCAGGGGCACCAAACACCGGG.

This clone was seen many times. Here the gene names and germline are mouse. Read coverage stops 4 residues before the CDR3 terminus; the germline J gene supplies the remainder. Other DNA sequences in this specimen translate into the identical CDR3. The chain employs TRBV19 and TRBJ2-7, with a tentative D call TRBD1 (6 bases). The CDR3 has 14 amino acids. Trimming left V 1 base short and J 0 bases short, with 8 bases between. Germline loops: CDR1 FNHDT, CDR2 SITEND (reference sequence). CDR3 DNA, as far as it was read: TGTGCCAGCAGTATAAGGGGGAGCTCCTAT. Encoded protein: CASSIRGSSY. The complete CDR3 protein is CASSIRGSSYEQYF.

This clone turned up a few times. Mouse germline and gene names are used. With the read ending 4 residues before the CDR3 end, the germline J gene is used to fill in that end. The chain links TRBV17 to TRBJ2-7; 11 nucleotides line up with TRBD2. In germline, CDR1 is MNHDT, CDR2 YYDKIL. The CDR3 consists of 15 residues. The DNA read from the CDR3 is TGTGCTAGCAGTAGAGAAGGGGACTGGGGGTAT. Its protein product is CASSREGDWGY. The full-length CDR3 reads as CASSREGDWGYEQYF. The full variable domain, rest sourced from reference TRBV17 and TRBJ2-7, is DTTVKQNPRYKLARVGKPVNLICSQTMNHDTMYWYQKKPNQAPKLLLFYYDKILNREADTFEKFQSSRPNNSFCSLYIGSAGLEYSAMYLCASSREGDWGYEQYFGPGTRLTVL.

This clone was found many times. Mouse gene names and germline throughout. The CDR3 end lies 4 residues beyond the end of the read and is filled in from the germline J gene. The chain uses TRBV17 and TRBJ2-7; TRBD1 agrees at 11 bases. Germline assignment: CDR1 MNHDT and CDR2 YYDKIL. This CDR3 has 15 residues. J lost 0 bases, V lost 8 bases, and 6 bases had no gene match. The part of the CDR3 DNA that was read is TGTGCTAGCTCCACCGGGACAGGGGGCTCCTAT. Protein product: CASSTGTGGSY. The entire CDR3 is CASSTGTGGSYEQYF.

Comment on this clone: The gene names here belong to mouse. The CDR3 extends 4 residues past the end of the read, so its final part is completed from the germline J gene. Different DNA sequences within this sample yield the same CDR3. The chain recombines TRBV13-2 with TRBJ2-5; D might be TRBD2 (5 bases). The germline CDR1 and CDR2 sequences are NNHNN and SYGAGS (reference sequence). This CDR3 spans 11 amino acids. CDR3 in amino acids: CASGLEDTQYF. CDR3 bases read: TGTGCCAGCGGACTGGAAGAC.

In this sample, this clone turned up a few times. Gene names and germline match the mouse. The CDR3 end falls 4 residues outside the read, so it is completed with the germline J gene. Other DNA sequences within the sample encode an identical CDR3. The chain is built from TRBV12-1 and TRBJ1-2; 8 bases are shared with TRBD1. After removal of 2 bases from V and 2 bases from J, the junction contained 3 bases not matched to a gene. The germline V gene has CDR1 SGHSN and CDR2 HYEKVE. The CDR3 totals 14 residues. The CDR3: CASSPTGGNSDYTF. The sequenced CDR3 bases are TGTGCCAGCTCTCCCACAGGGGGTAACTCC.

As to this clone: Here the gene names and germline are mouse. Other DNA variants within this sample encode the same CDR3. The CDR3 bases that were read are TGTGCCAGCAGGGCCGGGACTGGGGGTAGTGCAGAA. Protein sequence: CASRAGTGGSAE. The complete CDR3 reads CASRAGTGGSAETLYF. V and J are TRBV13-1 and TRBJ2-3, with 11 nucleotides matching TRBD2. The read is 4 residues too short to cover the CDR3 end, so that end is filled in from the germline J gene. J was trimmed by 0 bases and V by 5 bases; bases with no gene match: 5. Germline assignment: CDR1 NSHNY and CDR2 SYGAGN. This CDR3 spans 16 amino acids.

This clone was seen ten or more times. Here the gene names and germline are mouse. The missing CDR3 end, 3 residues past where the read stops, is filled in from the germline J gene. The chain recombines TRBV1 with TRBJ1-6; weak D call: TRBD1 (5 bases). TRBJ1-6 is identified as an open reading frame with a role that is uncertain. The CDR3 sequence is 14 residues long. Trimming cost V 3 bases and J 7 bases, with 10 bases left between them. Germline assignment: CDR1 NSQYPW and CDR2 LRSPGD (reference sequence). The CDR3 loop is CTCSAAGWNSPLYF. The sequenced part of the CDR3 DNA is TGCACCTGCAGTGCCGCAGGGTGGAATTCGCCC.

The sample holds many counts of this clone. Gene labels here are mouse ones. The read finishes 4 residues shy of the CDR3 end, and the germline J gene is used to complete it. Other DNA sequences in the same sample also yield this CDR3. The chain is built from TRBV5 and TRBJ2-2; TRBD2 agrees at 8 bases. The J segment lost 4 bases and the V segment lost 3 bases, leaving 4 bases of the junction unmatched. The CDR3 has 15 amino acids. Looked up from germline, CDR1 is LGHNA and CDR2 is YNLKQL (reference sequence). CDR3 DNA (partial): TGTGCCAGCAGCCAGCTGGGGGGTGGCACCGGG. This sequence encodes CASSQLGGGTG. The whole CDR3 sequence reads CASSQLGGGTGQLYF.

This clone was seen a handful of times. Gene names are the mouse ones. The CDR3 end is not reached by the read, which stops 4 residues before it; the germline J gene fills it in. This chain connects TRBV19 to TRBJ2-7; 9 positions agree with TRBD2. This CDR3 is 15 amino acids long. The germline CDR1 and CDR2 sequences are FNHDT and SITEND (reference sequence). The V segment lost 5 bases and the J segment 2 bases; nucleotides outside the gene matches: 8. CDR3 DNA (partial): TGTGCCAGCAGCCCCGGGACTGGGAGTACCTAT. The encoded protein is CASSPGTGSTY. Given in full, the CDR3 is CASSPGTGSTYEQYF.

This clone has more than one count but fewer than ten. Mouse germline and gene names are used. CDR3 in amino acids: CASSPAGTGEDTQYF. CDR3 DNA (partial): TGTGCCAGCAGTCCCGCCGGGACTGGGGAAGAC. V is TRBV13-1 and J is TRBJ2-5; 10 bases match TRBD2. The CDR3 is cut off 4 residues early in the read; its end comes from the germline J gene. Germline CDR1 is NSHNY and CDR2 is SYGAGN. The CDR3 has 15 amino acids.

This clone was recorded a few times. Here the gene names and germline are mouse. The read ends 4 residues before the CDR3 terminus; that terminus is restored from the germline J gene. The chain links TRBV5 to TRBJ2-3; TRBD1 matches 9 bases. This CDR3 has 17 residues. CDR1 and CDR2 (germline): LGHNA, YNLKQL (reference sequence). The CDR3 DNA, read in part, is TGTGCCAGCAGCCAAGATCCGGGACAGGGAAAGGGAGAA. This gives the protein CASSQDPGQGKGE. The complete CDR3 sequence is CASSQDPGQGKGETLYF.